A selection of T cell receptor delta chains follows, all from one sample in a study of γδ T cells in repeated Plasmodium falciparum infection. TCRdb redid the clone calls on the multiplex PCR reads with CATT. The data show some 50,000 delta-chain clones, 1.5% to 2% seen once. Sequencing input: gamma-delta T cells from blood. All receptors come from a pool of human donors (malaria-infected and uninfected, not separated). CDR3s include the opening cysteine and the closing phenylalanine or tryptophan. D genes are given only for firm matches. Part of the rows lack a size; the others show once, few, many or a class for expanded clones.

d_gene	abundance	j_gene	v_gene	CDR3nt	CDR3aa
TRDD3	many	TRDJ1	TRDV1	TGTGCTCTTGGGGAATCTGGCCATCTAGGGCTGGGGGATAGGTTACCCGATAAACTCATCTTT	CALGESGHLGLGDRLPDKLIF
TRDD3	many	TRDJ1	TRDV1	TGTGCTCTTGGGGAACAGGTTCTCAAACTGTCCGGGGGATACATCGCCGATAAACTCATCTTT	CALGEQVLKLSGGYIADKLIF
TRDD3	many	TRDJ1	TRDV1	TGTGCTCTTGGGGCCCGCCTTCCTACCAATAAACTGGGGGATACGGAGGTCAGATCCGATAAACTCATCTTT	CALGARLPTNKLGDTEVRSDKLIF
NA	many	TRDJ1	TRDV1	TGTGCTCTATCTCCCGAGGCGGTGGACTATATAACCGATAAACTCATCTTT	CALSPEAVDYITDKLIF
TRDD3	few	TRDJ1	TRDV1	TGTGCTCTTGGGGAAGAGGCTTTCTACCCCATTAACTGGGGGATACGAATCACCACTTACACCGATAAACTCATCTTT	CALGEEAFYPINWGIRITTYTDKLIF
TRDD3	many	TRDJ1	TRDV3	TGTGCCTTTAATTGCTTAGTGGGCTGGGGGACGTACACCGATAAACTCATCTTT	CAFNCLVGWGTYTDKLIF
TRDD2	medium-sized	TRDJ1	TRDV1	TGTGCTCTTGGGGCTGCCTTCCTGTTTCAGGGAAAACTCATCTTT	CALGAAFLFQGKLIF
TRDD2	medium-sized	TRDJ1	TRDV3	TGTGCCTTAGCCTTCCTAAGGGGGGAGAATAAACTCATCTTT	CALAFLRGENKLIF
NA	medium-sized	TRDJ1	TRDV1	TGTGCTCTTGGGGAACTTAACCCCGACCCCAACACCGATAAACTCATCTTT	CALGELNPDPNTDKLIF
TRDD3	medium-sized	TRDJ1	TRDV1	TGTGCTCTTGGGGCTCGCTCCCCCTTACAACTGGGGTATAAACTCATCTTT	CALGARSPLQLGYKLIF
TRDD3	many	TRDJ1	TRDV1	TGTGCTCTTGGGGAACGCCTACGGTTCCGGGACTGGGGGATAATTCGTTTGGCCGATAAACTCATCTTT	CALGERLRFRDWGIIRLADKLIF
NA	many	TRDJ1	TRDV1	TGTGCTCTTGGGGAAGGATGGGTCTTGTACACCGATAAACTCATCTTT	CALGEGWVLYTDKLIF
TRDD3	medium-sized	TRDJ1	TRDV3	TGTGCCTCGCGCTTCCTACCTTACTGGGGGATACGGGCAGCCGATAAACTCATCTTT	CASRFLPYWGIRAADKLIF
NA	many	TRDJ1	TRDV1	TGTGCTCTATCGCCCTCGGGCCGCTCAGCCTTCGATAAACTCATCTTT	CALSPSGRSAFDKLIF
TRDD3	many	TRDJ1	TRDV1	TGTGCTCTTGTGGACGAATTCTCCTCCCGCACTGGCTGGGGGACGTACACCGATAAACTCATCTTT	CALVDEFSSRTGWGTYTDKLIF
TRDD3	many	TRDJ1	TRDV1	TGTGCTCTTGGGATTCAGCTCCTACTTAGGAATGGGTGGGGGATACTTCGGCGCGATAAACTCATCTTT	CALGIQLLLRNGWGILRRDKLIF
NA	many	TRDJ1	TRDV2	TGTGCCTGTGACACCGCTTCGAGGAAGGACGGGTACACCGATAAACTCATCTTT	CACDTASRKDGYTDKLIF
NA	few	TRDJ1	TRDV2	TGTGCCTGTGACACCGCGGGATTTACTTCCCCTGCTGTTAGGCCCGACCCTGTGGGGACCGATAAACTCATCTTT	CACDTAGFTSPAVRPDPVGTDKLIF
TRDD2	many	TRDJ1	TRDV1	TGTGCTCTTGGCGTCTCCCTTCCTACTGGTGGGGATGACACCGATAAACTCATCTTT	CALGVSLPTGGDDTDKLIF
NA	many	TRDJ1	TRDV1	TGTGCTCTTGGGGAACAAGTTCTCCGAAGACGAGACCCCGTTCCATCACACACCGATAAACTCATCTTT	CALGEQVLRRRDPVPSHTDKLIF
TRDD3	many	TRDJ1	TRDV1	TGTGCTCTTGGGGGGTCCACTATACTGGGGGGTACACAGTACACCGATAAACTCATCTTT	CALGGSTILGGTQYTDKLIF
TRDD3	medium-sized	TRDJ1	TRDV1	TGTGCTCTTGGGGAATTTTTTCCGTTTTCCTACGTGGGGGGATACGTAGCCACCGATAAACTCATCTTT	CALGEFFPFSYVGGYVATDKLIF
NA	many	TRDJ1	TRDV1	NA	CALTEKVPTGGYGCCGEQYTDKLIF
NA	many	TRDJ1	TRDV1	TGTGCTCTTGGGGAAACCCAGGGTAAACTCATCTTT	CALGETQGKLIF
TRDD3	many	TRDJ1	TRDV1	TGTGCTCTTGGGGAGGTGGCCTTCCTATTTCTACTGGGGGATAACAGCGAACTCATCTTT	CALGEVAFLFLLGDNSELIF
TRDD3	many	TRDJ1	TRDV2	TGTGCCTGTGACACCGTGCCGGGGGATACTCGTTCAGTTACCGATAAACTCATCTTT	CACDTVPGDTRSVTDKLIF
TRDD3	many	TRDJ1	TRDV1	TGTGCTCTGGGACTAGGGACTGGGGGATGCGCCGATAAACTCATCTTT	CALGLGTGGCADKLIF
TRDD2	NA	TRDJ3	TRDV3	TGTGCCTGCCGGCCTTCCTACACCCCTTTTCGTTCCTGGGACACCCGACAGATGTTTTTC	CACRPSYTPFRSWDTRQMFF
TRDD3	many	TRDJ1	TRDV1	TGTGCTCTTGGGGAAGGGCTTTCTTCGTACTGGGGGAGTTACACCGATAAACTCATCTTT	CALGEGLSSYWGSYTDKLIF
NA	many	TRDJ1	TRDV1	TGTGCTCTTGGGAAACGGGGGGGGAGAAGGAGATCCACAAATAAACTCATCTTT	CALGKRGGRRRSTNKLIF
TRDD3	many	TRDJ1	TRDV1	TGTGCTCTTGGGGATCTCATTTCGTACTGGGGGATACGGCACACCGATAAACTCATCTTT	CALGDLISYWGIRHTDKLIF
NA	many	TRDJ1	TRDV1	TGTGCTCTTGGGGAACTAAGCAGAGGAGGTGCGCCCGATAAACTCATCTTT	CALGELSRGGAPDKLIF
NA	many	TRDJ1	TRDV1	TGTGCTCTTGGGGATCACGGATCCACCGATAAACTCATCTTT	CALGDHGSTDKLIF
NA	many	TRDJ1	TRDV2	TGTGCCTGTGACACCGTGGGGGCACGCTACACCGATAAACTCATCTTT	CACDTVGARYTDKLIF
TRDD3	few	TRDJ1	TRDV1	TGTGCTCTTGGGAAAATAGCTGTGCTGGGGGATATGGGCGGTTCTGGGTCCGATAAACTCATCTTT	CALGKIAVLGDMGGSGSDKLIF
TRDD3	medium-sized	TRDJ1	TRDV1	TGTGCTCTTGGGGAACTAGAGCCAGAGAATATCGTGTCTCGAGTACTGGGGGATACAAGGACCGATAAACTCATCTTT	CALGELEPENIVSRVLGDTRTDKLIF
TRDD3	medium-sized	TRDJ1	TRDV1	TGTGCTCTTGGGGAACGAAGCTTCCTACATGGTACTGGGGGATACGCCGGGCTGTACACCGATAAACTCATCTTT	CALGERSFLHGTGGYAGLYTDKLIF
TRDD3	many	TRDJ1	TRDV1	TGTGCTCTTAGGGAATTTCCTCCCTCGACTGGGGACACCGATAAACTCATCTTT	CALREFPPSTGDTDKLIF
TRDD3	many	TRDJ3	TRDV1	TGTGCTCTTGGGGAACAGGGGGGGAGTACTGGGGGATACGAACTATTTTCCTCCTGGGACACCCGACAGATGTTTTTC	CALGEQGGSTGGYELFSSWDTRQMFF
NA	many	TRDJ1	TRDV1	TGTGCTCTTGGGAACTGGAGCCGCGTACTGGAGGGGAACACCGATAAACTCATCTTT	CALGNWSRVLEGNTDKLIF
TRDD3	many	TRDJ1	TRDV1	TGTGCTCTTGGGGAACATGGTTTCAGGGGTGGGTGGGGGATACTGGCGGCCGATAAACTCATCTTT	CALGEHGFRGGWGILAADKLIF
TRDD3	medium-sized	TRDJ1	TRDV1	TGTGCTCTTGGGGTACGGAGAAGGCCTTCCTTTCCAAGGGGATACGGGGGGGAACTCATCTTT	CALGVRRRPSFPRGYGGELIF